This TCR beta chain stems from a study of cytomegalovirus exposure and HLA in healthy donors. Study overall: As an earlier analysis found, about 190 million T cells yielded about 120 million unique TCR beta sequences. Assignment to the Caucasian-associated ancestry cluster applied to roughly 80% of the approximately 420 genotyped donors. The study, taken as a whole, reports: Later analysis identified a missense DCLRE1C variant that was linked to TCR beta V- and J-gene trimming.

This clone was counted only a few times. The antigen remains undetermined. Both 60 Vbeta primers and 13 Jbeta primers went into the PCR. Profiling relied on immunoSEQ multiplex PCR, and the TCRdb table lists in-frame clones only, not all of them. The data show about 86,000 clones, just over 70% seen once. The germline gives CDR1 MNHEY, CDR2 SVGAGI. The CDR3 contains 15 residues. V shed 2 bases, J shed 5 bases, and the junction held 6 bases outside the gene matches. The rearrangement uses TRBV6-5 and TRBJ2-3, with 8 bases matching TRBD2. The material sequenced was PBMCs. This receptor was obtained from a man in his fifties or sixties in good health and CMV-seronegative. The CDR3 spells CASSYGGGLGDTQYF. In nucleotides, the CDR3 is TGTGCCAGCAGTTACGGCGGGGGGCTTGGAGATACGCAGTATTTT.